The source of this TCR beta chain is a study of blood T cells in healthy people across ages. The study, taken as a whole, reports: Across the age range, TCR beta diversity per million T cells fell in a roughly linear way. Total diversity from one million sequenced T cells was likely underestimated.

This clonotype was seen only a few times. The target antigen is unknown. Samples had at least 7 million PBMCs isolated from them. It was with a sample-barcoded 5' primer and a J-beta primer mix that a second PCR of roughly 6 to 11 cycles was run. A template-switch adaptor with 12 random nucleotides tagged each cDNA molecule. MiXCR, run by TCRdb on the 5' RACE reads, gives a single entry per CDR3 protein. The sample lists about 970,000 distinct CDR3 sequences; roughly 51% were seen once. CDR3 length: 17 amino acids. The V and J ends lost 6 bases and 1 base, in that order; junction bases with no gene match: 10.

Material for sequencing was blood. J is TRBJ2-3 and V is TRBV12-3 or TRBV12-4, with 10 bases identical to TRBD1. The sequence came from a woman aged 60-75 years in good health. Written as DNA, the CDR3 is TGTGCCAGCAGACCTCAAATCGGACAGGGGGGCACAGATACGCAGTATTTT. As protein: CASRPQIGQGGTDTQYF.